These 29 T cell receptor beta chains were all obtained from the same sample, sequenced in a study of T cells in localized non-small cell lung cancer. The method was immunoSEQ multiplex PCR; TCRdb's version includes in-frame clones alone and lacks a portion of them. The sample shows 40,000 to 50,000 clones, 86% of them seen only once. The sample in question was peripheral blood, obtained before any cancer treatment. The source is a woman aged 18 to 55 with stage III lung adenocarcinoma.

V and J are TRBV2 and TRBJ2-2; D is undetermined. This CDR3 comprises 16 residues. CDR1 is SNHLY and CDR2 is FYNNEI in the germline V gene. V was shortened by 6 bases and J by 1 base, with 15 bases between the two germline ends. The chain's CDR3 is CASRALDTRNTGELFF. In DNA form, the CDR3 reads TGTGCCAGCAGGGCCCTTGACACGCGGAACACCGGGGAGCTGTTTTTT.

The DNA for the CDR3 is TGCAGCGTTGAAAGCCGGGAGAACACTGAAGCTTTCTTT. This gives the protein CSVESRENTEAFF. The V gene is TRBV29-1, the J gene TRBJ1-1; no clear D. Deletions cut 2 bases from V and 1 base from J, with 8 bases between. Germline loops: CDR1 SQVTM, CDR2 ANQGSEA. This CDR3 has 13 amino acids.

The chain combines TRBV25-1 with TRBJ2-7; 9 nucleotides line up with TRBD1. Germline CDR1 reads MGHDK; CDR2 reads SYGVNS. The trim removed 4 bases at V and 5 bases at J, leaving 12 bases unmatched. This CDR3 has 16 amino acids. The CDR3 loop reads CASSAAGTGSPNEQYF. CDR3 DNA sequence: TGTGCCAGCAGTGCAGCCGGGACAGGGTCCCCCAACGAGCAGTACTTC.

The rearrangement links TRBV7-9 to TRBJ2-5; 7 nucleotides agree with TRBD1. This CDR3 has 14 residues. The trim removed 10 bases at V and 5 bases at J, leaving 13 bases unmatched. Germline V gene sequence: CDR1 SEHNR, CDR2 FQNEAQ (reference sequence). The CDR3 bases are TGTGCCAAAACGACAGGGCGGCAACGGGAGACCCAGTACTTC. It encodes CAKTTGRQRETQYF.

V is TRBV19 and J is TRBJ2-5, with 7 nucleotides matching TRBD2. J was trimmed by 5 bases and V by 5 bases; bases with no gene match: 5. This CDR3 is 13 amino acids long. The germline gives CDR1 LNHDA, CDR2 SQIVND (reference sequence). The chain's CDR3 is CASSGGGWETQYF. The CDR3 coding sequence is TGTGCCAGTAGTGGGGGGGGATGGGAGACCCAGTACTTC.

This chain uses TRBV2 with TRBJ2-2; TRBD1 matches 9 bases. CDR1 is SNHLY, CDR2 FYNNEI, per germline. Germline trimming cut 6 bases from V and 7 bases from J; bases unmatched to any gene: 6. The CDR3 consists of 14 residues. For the CDR3, the DNA is TGTGCCAGCAGCAGGGACAGGGTGGTCGGGGAGCTGTTTTTT. This encodes CASSRDRVVGELFF. Based on the CDR3 plus reference TRBV2 and TRBJ2-2, the full variable domain is EPEVTQTPSHQVTQMGQEVILRCVPISNHLYFYWYRQILGQKVEFLVSFYNNEISEKSEIFDDQFSVERPDGSNFTLKIRSTKLEDSAMYFCASSRDRVVGELFFGEGSRLTVL.

The chain uses TRBV7-6 and TRBJ1-2, with D possibly matching TRBD1 (5 bases). V gave up 5 bases and J gave up 4 bases, with 11 bases separating them. The CDR3 contains 13 residues. Looked up from germline, CDR1 is SGHVS and CDR2 is FNYEAQ. The CDR3 sequence is CASSVDSLYGYTF. In DNA, the CDR3 is TGTGCCAGCAGCGTCGACAGCCTCTATGGCTACACCTTC.

This clone was found once. The chain uses TRBV19 and TRBJ2-7; D perhaps matches TRBD1 (5 bases). V lost 7 bases and J lost 0, with 10 bases in between. Germline lookup yields CDR1 LNHDA and CDR2 SQIVND (reference sequence). This CDR3 is 13 amino acids long. The CDR3 is CASKAGNSYEQYF. In DNA form, the CDR3 reads TGTGCCAGTAAGGCAGGGAACTCCTACGAGCAGTACTTC.

This rearrangement joins TRBV2 to TRBJ1-1, with D possibly TRBD1 on 6 matching bases. The V end was cut by 7 bases, the J end by 5 bases, with 20 bases between. This CDR3 is built from 15 residues. Per germline, CDR1 SNHLY and CDR2 FYNNEI. CDR3 sequence reads: CASTPDRSLGTEAFF. The CDR3 nucleotides are TGTGCCAGCACCCCCGACAGGTCCCTTGGGACTGAAGCTTTCTTT.

The CDR3: CASTWTDNTGELFF. In DNA, the CDR3 is TGTGCCAGTACCTGGACAGATAACACCGGGGAGCTGTTTTTT. The V and J genes are TRBV19 and TRBJ2-2; a possible D gene is TRBD1 (6 bases). Germline V gene data show CDR1 as LNHDA and CDR2 as SQIVND (reference sequence). The CDR3 is 14 amino acids. V lost 7 bases and J lost 2, with 11 bases in between.

This clone was recorded only once. This chain uses TRBV4-1 with TRBJ2-1; 9 bases line up with TRBD2. Trimming took 4 bases from V and 1 from J; bases not matched to a gene: 5. The CDR3 runs to 16 residues. Germline CDR1 is MGHRA and CDR2 is YSYEKL. CDR3 loop: CASSPVAGASYNEQFF. DNA for the CDR3: TGCGCCAGCAGCCCGGTAGCGGGGGCATCCTACAATGAGCAGTTCTTC.

V usage is TRBV7-2 and J usage is TRBJ2-7; D remains ambiguous. This CDR3 comprises 11 residues. Trimming took 5 bases from V and 2 from J, leaving 4 bases between them. The germline V gene has CDR1 SGHTA and CDR2 FQGNSA. This chain's CDR3 is CASSATYEQYF. The CDR3 DNA sequence: TGTGCCAGCAGCGCCACCTACGAGCAGTACTTC.

The table lists this clone with a few counts. CDR3: CSVEDLWGTDEQYF. CDR3 nucleotide sequence: TGCAGCGTTGAAGATCTATGGGGGACAGACGAGCAGTACTTC. The gene calls are TRBV29-1 and TRBJ2-7; 7 positions match TRBD1. CDR1 and CDR2 from the germline V gene are SQVTM and ANQGSEA. The CDR3 contains 14 residues. Trimming took 0 bases from V and 5 from J; bases not matched to a gene: 7.

In nucleotides, the CDR3 is TGTGCCAGCAGCAGAGAACAGGGGACTGAAGCTTTCTTT. Amino acids: CASSREQGTEAFF. The rearrangement joins TRBV7-9 to TRBJ1-1; TRBD1 matches at 7 bases. The CDR3 contains 13 residues. The V gene's germline CDR1 is SEHNR and CDR2 FQNEAQ (reference sequence). After removal of 5 bases from V and 5 bases from J, the junction contained 5 bases not matched to a gene.

The J gene is TRBJ2-1, the V gene TRBV11-3; TRBD2 matches 12 bases. Unmatched junction bases numbered 6, after V lost 5 bases and J lost 7 bases. CDR3 length: 15 amino acids. Germline V gives CDR1 SGHNT, CDR2 YENEEA. The CDR3 spells CASSPRTSGVNEQFF. In nucleotides, the CDR3 is TGTGCCAGCAGCCCTAGGACTAGCGGGGTGAATGAGCAGTTCTTC.

This clone came up once. The chain has TRBV10-1 and TRBJ2-3; D gene uncertain. This CDR3 region has 12 residues. Germline loops: CDR1 WNHNN, CDR2 SYGVQD (reference sequence). Trimming stripped 4 bases from V and 5 bases from J, with 7 bases between. The CDR3 loop is CASSVNRDTQYF. The CDR3 DNA reads as TGCGCCAGCAGTGTAAACAGAGATACGCAGTATTTT.

The V and J genes are TRBV21-1 and TRBJ1-1. TRBV21-1 is an annotated pseudogene. The CDR3 spans 13 residues. The CDR3 loop is CAITLSLNTEAFF. CDR3 nucleotide sequence: TGTGCCATCACACTATCACTGAACACTGAAGCTTTCTTT.

V is TRBV4-2 and J is TRBJ1-3, with TRBD1 matching over 8 bases. Per the germline V gene, CDR1 is LGHNA and CDR2 is YNFKEQ. After removal of 0 bases from V and 2 bases from J, the junction contained 3 bases not matched to a gene. CDR3 length: 16 amino acids. In DNA, the CDR3 is TGTGCCAGCAGCCAAGAAGCGGACAGGGCTGGAAACACCATATATTTT. Translation gives CASSQEADRAGNTIYF.

This sequence joins TRBV9 and TRBJ1-5; no firm D call. CDR1 SGDLS and CDR2 YYNGEE come from the germline V gene. CDR3 length equals 15 residues. Trimming left V 0 bases short and J 0 bases short, with 7 bases between. The CDR3 sequence: CASSVGGISNQPQHF. DNA for the CDR3: TGTGCCAGCAGCGTAGGTGGAATTAGCAATCAGCCCCAGCATTTT.

This clone was counted a single time. This CDR3 is CASSLFRVGLAGAETQYF. CDR3 coding DNA: TGTGCCAGCAGCTTGTTTAGAGTGGGACTAGCGGGGGCTGAGACCCAGTACTTC. The V and J genes are TRBV11-2 and TRBJ2-5; TRBD2 matches at 14 bases. V shed 3 bases, J shed 5 bases, and the junction held 11 bases outside the gene matches. CDR1 and CDR2 from the germline V gene are SGHAT and FQNNGV. This CDR3 has 18 amino acids.

V and J are TRBV27 and TRBJ2-6; a weak D match, TRBD1 (5 bases). Trimming shortened V by 4 bases and J by 2 bases, and 18 bases separated the two germline ends. Germline assignment: CDR1 MNHEY and CDR2 SMNVEV (reference sequence). This CDR3 has 18 amino acids. DNA of the CDR3: TGTGCCAGCAGTTCCAATTCATGGGGCAGGGCTGGGGCCAACGTCCTGACTTTC. Translated, it gives CASSSNSWGRAGANVLTF. The variable domain in full, completed from reference TRBV27 and TRBJ2-6, reads EAQVTQNPRYLITVTGKKLTVTCSQNMNHEYMSWYRQDPGLGLRQIYYSMNVEVTDKGDVPEGYKVSRKEKRNFPLILESPSPNQTSLYFCASSSNSWGRAGANVLTFGAGSRLTVL.

The chain recombines TRBV12-5 with TRBJ2-1; 7 nucleotides match TRBD1. This CDR3 comprises 15 residues. The V segment lost 4 bases and the J segment 5 bases; nucleotides outside the gene matches: 8. Germline V lookup: CDR1 LGHNT, CDR2 FRNRAP. In nucleotides, the CDR3 is TGTGCTAGTGGTTCGGGGACAGTTAGGAACAATGAGCAGTTCTTC. Translating it yields CASGSGTVRNNEQFF.

The J gene is TRBJ1-5, the V gene TRBV6-5; possible D gene TRBD1, 5 bases. The V and J ends lost 5 bases and 11 bases respectively, with 10 bases between them. Germline CDR1 reads MNHEY; CDR2 reads SVGAGI. This CDR3 is 11 amino acids long. The CDR3 DNA sequence: TGTGCCAGCAGTGCGGGGGTTTCCCAGCATTTT. Residues: CASSAGVSQHF.

The rearrangement joins TRBV2 to TRBJ2-2, with D maybe TRBD2 (6 bases). Trimming cost V 9 bases and J 3 bases, with 11 bases left between them. Germline CDR1 and CDR2: SNHLY and FYNNEI. CDR3 length: 13 amino acids. The CDR3 DNA is TGTGCCAGTTGCAGGAGGGACACCGGGGAGCTGTTTTTT. Translated, it gives CASCRRDTGELFF. Complete variable domain (other parts from reference TRBV2 and TRBJ2-2): EPEVTQTPSHQVTQMGQEVILRCVPISNHLYFYWYRQILGQKVEFLVSFYNNEISEKSEIFDDQFSVERPDGSNFTLKIRSTKLEDSAMYFCASCRRDTGELFFGEGSRLTVL.

The rearrangement uses TRBV5-1 and TRBJ2-1, with D unresolved. The ends were cut back, 0 bases at V and 7 bases at J, with 11 bases in the middle. Germline loops: CDR1 SGHRS, CDR2 YFSETQ. The CDR3 loop spans 14 amino acids. The CDR3 here is CASSLEAGDNEQFF. DNA of the CDR3: TGCGCCAGCAGCTTGGAGGCAGGCGATAATGAGCAGTTCTTC.

The chain employs TRBV12-5 and TRBJ2-5; 7 nucleotides match TRBD2. Germline V gene lookup returns CDR1 LGHNT and CDR2 FRNRAP. The CDR3 contains 15 residues. Unmatched junction bases numbered 8, after V lost 0 bases and J lost 7 bases. The CDR3 protein is CASGLVMGGIGTQYF. The CDR3 DNA sequence: TGTGCTAGTGGTTTGGTAATGGGGGGGATCGGGACCCAGTACTTC.

This clone turned up a few times. V gene TRBV11-2 combines with J gene TRBJ1-2; 11 nucleotides agree with TRBD1. Germline assignment: CDR1 SGHAT and CDR2 FQNNGV. The CDR3 has 16 residues. Trimming cost V 5 bases and J 5 bases; bases outside gene matches: 10. CDR3 residues: CASSRERTGGKYGYTF. The CDR3, as DNA: TGTGCCAGCAGCCGGGAAAGGACAGGGGGCAAGTATGGCTACACCTTC.

The chain links TRBV5-6 to TRBJ1-6; 9 nucleotides align to TRBD1. Trimming took 1 base from V and 10 from J; bases not matched to a gene: 6. This CDR3 contains 15 residues. Germline CDR1 is SGHDT and CDR2 is YYEEEE. The CDR3 nucleotides read TGTGCCAGCAGCTTGAGCACAGGGGGCCGCTCACCCCTCCACTTT. Protein product: CASSLSTGGRSPLHF.

This clone was counted a single time. This sequence joins TRBV27 and TRBJ1-1; D is undetermined. The CDR3 runs to 13 residues. Germline lookup yields CDR1 MNHEY and CDR2 SMNVEV (reference sequence). The V and J ends lost 2 bases and 1 base respectively, with 5 bases between them. CDR3 region: CASSLTQNTEAFF. The CDR3 nucleotides are TGTGCCAGCAGTTTAACGCAGAACACTGAAGCTTTCTTT.